Listed below are T cell receptor beta chains from one sample, sequenced in a study of monozygotic twins with inflammatory bowel disease. TCRdb processed the 5' RACE reads again and assigns one entry to each CDR3 protein, with no DNA. The table lists around 100,000 distinct CDR3 sequences. The source material was blood. These receptor sequences come from a human donor with ulcerative colitis or Crohn's disease, or a healthy co-twin of an affected twin (not recorded which). Both conserved end residues are part of each CDR3.

V	J	CDR3
TRBV7-2	TRBJ2-5	CASSLSWVGTQYF
TRBV28	TRBJ2-7	CASSPAGVSDEQYF
TRBV6-1	TRBJ1-2	CASSRFQGARGYTF
TRBV19	TRBJ2-5	CASNRGMSETQYF
TRBV27	TRBJ2-2	CASRTRGITVGELFF
TRBV11-2	TRBJ2-1	CASSGGGTTPYNEQFF
TRBV7-9	TRBJ2-1	CASSLARGAGPHEQFF
TRBV7-3	TRBJ2-2	CASRFGVNTGELFF
TRBV24-1	TRBJ2-7	CATSDPGVGYEQYF
TRBV11-2	TRBJ1-2	CASSRTRDRDTYGYTF
TRBV6-1	TRBJ2-6	CASNAASVYSGANVLTF
TRBV7-2	TRBJ2-2	CASSFSGRGTGELFF
TRBV20-1	TRBJ1-5	CSARDSQGNQPQHF
TRBV6-6	TRBJ2-5	CASRWTVQETQYF
TRBV6-6	TRBJ2-1	CASTLQGNNEQFF
TRBV28	TRBJ2-2	CASSSGGRDTGELFF
TRBV5-1	TRBJ2-7	CASSFTGYYEQYF
TRBV16	TRBJ2-5	CASSQLREETQYF
TRBV3-1	TRBJ2-1	CASSPPSIVNEQFF
TRBV20-1	TRBJ2-7	CSARDRSWGGLYEQYF
TRBV7-6	TRBJ2-5	CASSLTEETQYF
TRBV5-4	TRBJ2-2	CASSLGGFFTGELFF
TRBV28	TRBJ1-5	CASSPDGPLGQPQHF
TRBV28	TRBJ2-2	CASRGTLNTGELFF
TRBV6-2/TRBV6-3	TRBJ1-1	CATAQVHYTEAFF
TRBV6-5	TRBJ2-7	CASSFGTPPGEQYF
TRBV12-3/TRBV12-4	TRBJ2-1	CASSFTREGNEQFF
TRBV10-3	TRBJ1-2	CAISETGWNYGYTF
TRBV20-1	TRBJ2-1	CSATGTSGRNEQFF
TRBV5-4	TRBJ2-7	CASTLTPSSYEQYF
TRBV29-1	TRBJ2-6	CSVADSTGANVLTF
TRBV4-2	TRBJ2-1	CASSLHSGSEYNEQFF
TRBV20-1	TRBJ2-2	CSAPTRGTGELFF
TRBV4-3	TRBJ1-6	CASSQDRDSSYNSPLHF
TRBV28	TRBJ2-7	CASSPIGLAAYEQYF
TRBV5-6	TRBJ2-2	CASRRSGTGSTGELFF
TRBV18	TRBJ2-2	CASSSRQTNTGELFF
TRBV27	TRBJ2-3	CASSSPWAGDTQYF
TRBV10-2	TRBJ1-1	CASIGRGPNTEAFF
TRBV7-2	TRBJ2-7	CASSLEGTGTPYEQYF
TRBV20-1	TRBJ1-5	CSARDLIDQPQHF
TRBV14	TRBJ2-2	CASSHRGSGELFF
TRBV12-3/TRBV12-4	TRBJ1-3	CASSLMSSGNTIYF
TRBV7-9	TRBJ2-1	CASSLSGGAQNEQFF